These 23 T cell receptor beta chains came from one sample sequenced in a study of CD8 T cells in ankylosing spondylitis. TCRdb processed the 5' RACE reads anew with MiXCR; each CDR3 protein has one entry. The sample has 39,000 or so distinct CDR3 sequences; around 3% are singletons. Input material: blood, either unsorted or a sorted T cell fraction (not recorded which). These receptors were taken from a male donor with ankylosing spondylitis or in good health (not recorded which).

This clonotype was recorded a few times. V gene TRBV9 combines with J gene TRBJ2-1; D gene unclear. The CDR3 has 13 amino acids. V was clipped by 3 bases and J by 12 bases, with 16 bases between them. CDR1 and CDR2 from the germline V gene are SGDLS and YYNGEE. For the CDR3, the DNA is TGTGCCAGCAGCGCCCAAACTTTAGATAGGCAGTTCTTC. As protein: CASSAQTLDRQFF.

This clonotype was observed at least ten times. The V and J genes are TRBV9 and TRBJ2-3; D unclear. There are 14 residues in the CDR3. With 0 bases removed from V and 7 bases from J, the gap between germline ends came to 12 bases. Germline lookup yields CDR1 SGDLS and CDR2 YYNGEE. The CDR3 region has the DNA TGTGCCAGCAGCGTAGAAGGTAGCCTAAATACGCAGTATTTT. Its protein product is CASSVEGSLNTQYF. The variable domain in full, completed from reference TRBV9 and TRBJ2-3, reads DSGVTQTPKHLITATGQRVTLRCSPRSGDLSVYWYQQSLDQGLQFLIQYYNGEERAKGNILERFSAQQFPDLHSELNLSSLELGDSALYFCASSVEGSLNTQYFGPGTRLTVL.

This clonotype was seen at least ten times. DNA for the CDR3: TGTGCCAGCAGCGTAGACCGAGAGAGGACCTATAATTCACCCCTCCACTTT. It specifies CASSVDRERTYNSPLHF. The chain carries TRBV9 and TRBJ1-6, with D hard to call. Germline CDR1 and CDR2: SGDLS and YYNGEE. This CDR3 has 17 amino acids. The V end lost 0 bases, the J end lost 2 bases, and 12 bases lay between the germline ends. Variable domain in full (rest from reference TRBV9 and TRBJ1-6): DSGVTQTPKHLITATGQRVTLRCSPRSGDLSVYWYQQSLDQGLQFLIQYYNGEERAKGNILERFSAQQFPDLHSELNLSSLELGDSALYFCASSVDRERTYNSPLHFGNGTRLTVT.

This clonotype was picked up many times. The chain joins TRBV9 to TRBJ2-2, with D possibly matching TRBD2 (5 bases). The CDR3 sequence is 15 residues long. Trimming pared 1 base from V and 4 bases from J, leaving 11 bases between. CDR1 and CDR2 from the germline V gene are SGDLS and YYNGEE. This CDR3 is CASSVIRESTGELFF. The DNA of the CDR3 is TGTGCCAGCAGCGTAATCCGGGAAAGCACCGGGGAGCTGTTTTTT.

This clonotype was seen repeatedly, ten times or more. The rearrangement joins TRBV9 to TRBJ2-1, with TRBD2 matching 9 bases. With V trimmed by 1 base and J by 3 bases, 2 bases remained unmatched. The CDR3 is 15 amino acids. Germline V CDR1 and CDR2: SGDLS, YYNGEE. The chain's CDR3 is CASSVLAGNYNEQFF. DNA of the CDR3: TGTGCCAGCAGCGTACTAGCGGGGAACTACAATGAGCAGTTCTTC.

This clonotype has ten or more counts. The V call is TRBV9, the J call TRBJ2-1; D could derive from TRBD1 or TRBD2 (6 bases each). Germline lookup yields CDR1 SGDLS and CDR2 YYNGEE. Trimming removed 3 bases from V and 4 bases from J, with 20 bases in between. The CDR3 extends over 17 amino acids. The CDR3 region has the DNA TGTGCCAGCAGCGATGACAGAGTGGGGGCGGGATACAATGAGCAGTTCTTC. As protein: CASSDDRVGAGYNEQFF. Full variable domain (outside the CDR3, taken from reference TRBV9 and TRBJ2-1): DSGVTQTPKHLITATGQRVTLRCSPRSGDLSVYWYQQSLDQGLQFLIQYYNGEERAKGNILERFSAQQFPDLHSELNLSSLELGDSALYFCASSDDRVGAGYNEQFFGPGTRLTVL.

This clonotype was found many times. The chain employs TRBV9 and TRBJ1-1; D might be TRBD1 (5 bases). Between the trimmed V and J ends, which lost 0 bases and 1 base, there was a span of 19 bases. Germline CDR1 reads SGDLS; CDR2 reads YYNGEE. The CDR3 loop spans 18 amino acids. The CDR3: CASSVASQGNGGNTEAFF. CDR3 coding DNA: TGTGCCAGCAGCGTAGCTTCGCAGGGTAATGGGGGGAACACTGAAGCTTTCTTT.

The table lists this clonotype with many counts. The chain employs TRBV9 and TRBJ2-3; 15 bases line up with TRBD2. J gave up 3 bases and V 0 bases, and 17 bases lay outside the gene matches. The CDR3 length is 22 residues. In germline, CDR1 is SGDLS, CDR2 YYNGEE. Written as DNA, the CDR3 is TGTGCCAGCAGCGTAGACCCCCAGGGCACCTGGACTAGCGGGAGGGCGACAGATACGCAGTATTTT. It translates to CASSVDPQGTWTSGRATDTQYF.

In this sample, this clonotype turned up many times. The chain couples TRBV9 to TRBJ1-6; D might be TRBD1 (5 bases). Germline assignment: CDR1 SGDLS and CDR2 YYNGEE. The CDR3 is 13 residues long. V lost 3 bases to trimming and J lost 7 bases, with 8 bases between them. The CDR3 DNA is TGTGCCAGCAGCGGATCAGGGAATTCACCCCTCCACTTT. Its protein product is CASSGSGNSPLHF.

At least ten counts were recorded for this clonotype. V gene TRBV9 combines with J gene TRBJ2-1; the D gene is possibly TRBD1 (6 bases). The germline V gene encodes CDR1 SGDLS and CDR2 YYNGEE. V was shortened by 0 bases and J by 7 bases, with 14 bases between the two germline ends. This CDR3 has 15 residues. Here the CDR3 reads CASSVGWGPYNEQFF. The CDR3 coding sequence is TGTGCCAGCAGCGTAGGCTGGGGGCCGTATAATGAGCAGTTCTTC.

This clonotype was observed many times. V is TRBV9 and J is TRBJ2-5; tentatively, D is TRBD1 or TRBD2 (5 bases each). V was clipped by 4 bases and J by 1 base, with 17 bases between them. Germline V gives CDR1 SGDLS, CDR2 YYNGEE. The CDR3 length is 16 residues. The DNA of the CDR3 is TGTGCCAGCAGCCCATTCCGGGACCGGCGCCAAGAGACCCAGTACTTC. Translating it yields CASSPFRDRRQETQYF. Full variable domain (outside the CDR3, taken from reference TRBV9 and TRBJ2-5): DSGVTQTPKHLITATGQRVTLRCSPRSGDLSVYWYQQSLDQGLQFLIQYYNGEERAKGNILERFSAQQFPDLHSELNLSSLELGDSALYFCASSPFRDRRQETQYFGPGTRLLVL.

This rearrangement joins TRBV9 to TRBJ2-1; TRBD2 might be the D (6 bases). Between the trimmed V and J ends, which lost 3 bases and 4 bases, there was a span of 14 bases. Germline values: CDR1 SGDLS, CDR2 YYNGEE. The CDR3 is 15 amino acids. The CDR3: CASSAAAGSYNEQFF. CDR3 sequence (DNA): TGTGCCAGCAGCGCCGCGGCGGGGTCATACAATGAGCAGTTCTTC.

This clonotype was seen repeatedly, ten times or more. The V and J genes are TRBV9 and TRBJ1-2; TRBD1 is a possible D gene (5 bases). The V and J ends lost 3 bases and 5 bases respectively, with 14 bases between them. The V gene's germline CDR1 is SGDLS and CDR2 YYNGEE. The CDR3 spans 14 residues. The CDR3 loop is CASSGSSGLYGYTF. CDR3 bases: TGTGCCAGCAGCGGATCCTCGGGACTTTATGGCTACACCTTC. Together with reference TRBV9 and TRBJ1-2, the CDR3 gives the full variable domain: DSGVTQTPKHLITATGQRVTLRCSPRSGDLSVYWYQQSLDQGLQFLIQYYNGEERAKGNILERFSAQQFPDLHSELNLSSLELGDSALYFCASSGSSGLYGYTFGSGTRLTVV.

The chain employs TRBV9 and TRBJ2-3; no clear D gene. The ends were cut back, 2 bases at V and 1 base at J, with 5 bases in the middle. The germline CDR1 and CDR2 sequences are SGDLS and YYNGEE. The CDR3 extends over 13 amino acids. In nucleotides, the CDR3 is TGTGCCAGCAGCGTTCAGGGCACAGATACGCAGTATTTT. It is translated as CASSVQGTDTQYF. Supplemented by reference TRBV9 and TRBJ2-3, the full variable domain reads DSGVTQTPKHLITATGQRVTLRCSPRSGDLSVYWYQQSLDQGLQFLIQYYNGEERAKGNILERFSAQQFPDLHSELNLSSLELGDSALYFCASSVQGTDTQYFGPGTRLTVL.

The chain uses TRBV9 and TRBJ2-3, with TRBD1 matching over 8 bases. The germline CDR1 and CDR2 sequences are SGDLS and YYNGEE. The CDR3 totals 15 residues. Trimming at V came to 0 bases and at J to 4 bases, leaving 4 bases not matched to a gene. The CDR3 nucleotides read TGTGCCAGCAGCGTAGTCGGACAGGGCGCAGATACGCAGTATTTT. This codes for CASSVVGQGADTQYF.

Many counts were recorded for this clonotype. The chain carries TRBV9 and TRBJ1-1; the D gene is possibly TRBD1 (6 bases). V was pared by 0 bases and J by 1 base, with 16 bases between. The CDR3 consists of 17 residues. In germline, CDR1 is SGDLS, CDR2 YYNGEE. The CDR3 nucleotides read TGTGCCAGCAGCGTAGGGGCGGGGGGGGCTCAGAACACTGAAGCTTTCTTT. This codes for CASSVGAGGAQNTEAFF.

This clonotype has ten or more counts. V is TRBV9 and J is TRBJ2-5; 8 bases line up with TRBD2. J gave up 1 base and V 1 base, and 6 bases lay outside the gene matches. Germline V gene lookup returns CDR1 SGDLS and CDR2 YYNGEE. CDR3 size: 16 residues. CDR3 sequence: CASSVQISGGQETQYF. The CDR3 DNA sequence: TGTGCCAGCAGCGTACAAATAAGCGGGGGCCAAGAGACCCAGTACTTC.

This clonotype was counted at least ten times. In DNA form, the CDR3 reads TGTGCCAGCAGCGTACCACCGAGGGGCAGAACTAATGAAAAACTGTTTTTT. It codes for CASSVPPRGRTNEKLFF. The chain recombines TRBV9 with TRBJ1-4; perhaps TRBD1 as D (5 bases). This CDR3 has 17 residues. Germline V gene data show CDR1 as SGDLS and CDR2 as YYNGEE. Trimming took off 1 base at V and 1 base at J, with 14 bases between the two ends. Combining the CDR3 with reference TRBV9 and TRBJ1-4 gives the whole variable domain DSGVTQTPKHLITATGQRVTLRCSPRSGDLSVYWYQQSLDQGLQFLIQYYNGEERAKGNILERFSAQQFPDLHSELNLSSLELGDSALYFCASSVPPRGRTNEKLFFGSGTQLSVL.

This clonotype was observed at least ten times. This sequence joins TRBV9 and TRBJ2-3; unclear D gene. Germline values: CDR1 SGDLS, CDR2 YYNGEE. CDR3 length: 15 amino acids. Trimming removed 4 bases at V and 4 bases at J, with 16 bases between. The CDR3 region has the DNA TGTGCCAGCAGCCCAGTCCTCTTTGGGGCAGATACGCAGTATTTT. Translated: CASSPVLFGADTQYF.

This clonotype has ten or more counts. The chain couples TRBV9 to TRBJ1-5, with 7 bases aligning to TRBD1. Germline V gives CDR1 SGDLS, CDR2 YYNGEE. This CDR3 region has 15 residues. V shed 4 bases, J shed 0 bases, and the junction held 4 bases outside the gene matches. Here the CDR3 DNA reads TGTGCCAGCAGCCGGACAGGATATAGCAATCAGCCCCAGCATTTT. The encoded protein is CASSRTGYSNQPQHF.

This clonotype was detected ten times or more. The chain is built from TRBV9 and TRBJ2-1, with unresolved D. CDR1 SGDLS and CDR2 YYNGEE come from the germline V gene. The CDR3 consists of 17 residues. V lost 4 bases to trimming and J lost 0 bases, with 17 bases between them. The DNA for the CDR3 is TGTGCCAGCAGCCCTACGCTGAGGCCGAGCTCCTACAATGAGCAGTTCTTC. This codes for CASSPTLRPSSYNEQFF.

The sample holds many counts of this clonotype. The genes are TRBV9 and TRBJ1-2, with TRBD1 as a possible D gene (5 bases). V was cut by 4 bases and J by 1 base, with 17 bases left in between. Germline CDR1 SGDLS, CDR2 YYNGEE. The CDR3 loop spans 16 amino acids. CDR3 amino acids: CASSQGVTDNNYGYTF. The CDR3 coding sequence is TGTGCCAGCAGCCAAGGGGTGACAGACAATAACTATGGCTACACCTTC. Supplemented by reference TRBV9 and TRBJ1-2, the full variable domain reads DSGVTQTPKHLITATGQRVTLRCSPRSGDLSVYWYQQSLDQGLQFLIQYYNGEERAKGNILERFSAQQFPDLHSELNLSSLELGDSALYFCASSQGVTDNNYGYTFGSGTRLTVV.

This clonotype has at least ten counts. The CDR3 sequence is CASSVGLGQETQYF. The CDR3 region has the DNA TGTGCCAGCAGCGTAGGGCTGGGTCAAGAGACCCAGTACTTC. V usage is TRBV9 and J usage is TRBJ2-5; D call uncertain. Germline values: CDR1 SGDLS, CDR2 YYNGEE. The CDR3 contains 14 residues. The V and J ends lost 0 bases and 2 bases respectively, with 8 bases between them.